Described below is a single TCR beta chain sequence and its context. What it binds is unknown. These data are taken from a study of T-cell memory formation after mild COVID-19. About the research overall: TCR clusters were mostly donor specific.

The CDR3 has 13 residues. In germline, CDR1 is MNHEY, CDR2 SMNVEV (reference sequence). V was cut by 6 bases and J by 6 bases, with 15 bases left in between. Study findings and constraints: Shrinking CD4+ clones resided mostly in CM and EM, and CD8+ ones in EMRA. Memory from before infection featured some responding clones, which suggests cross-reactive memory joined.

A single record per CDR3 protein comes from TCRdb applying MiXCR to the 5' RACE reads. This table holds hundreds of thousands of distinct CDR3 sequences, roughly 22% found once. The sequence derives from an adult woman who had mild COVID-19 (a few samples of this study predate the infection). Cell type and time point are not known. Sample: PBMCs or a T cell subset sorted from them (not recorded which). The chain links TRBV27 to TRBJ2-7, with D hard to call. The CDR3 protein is CASRAGRELEQYF. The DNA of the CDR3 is TGTGCCAGCAGGGCAGGAAGGGAACTCGAGCAGTACTTC.